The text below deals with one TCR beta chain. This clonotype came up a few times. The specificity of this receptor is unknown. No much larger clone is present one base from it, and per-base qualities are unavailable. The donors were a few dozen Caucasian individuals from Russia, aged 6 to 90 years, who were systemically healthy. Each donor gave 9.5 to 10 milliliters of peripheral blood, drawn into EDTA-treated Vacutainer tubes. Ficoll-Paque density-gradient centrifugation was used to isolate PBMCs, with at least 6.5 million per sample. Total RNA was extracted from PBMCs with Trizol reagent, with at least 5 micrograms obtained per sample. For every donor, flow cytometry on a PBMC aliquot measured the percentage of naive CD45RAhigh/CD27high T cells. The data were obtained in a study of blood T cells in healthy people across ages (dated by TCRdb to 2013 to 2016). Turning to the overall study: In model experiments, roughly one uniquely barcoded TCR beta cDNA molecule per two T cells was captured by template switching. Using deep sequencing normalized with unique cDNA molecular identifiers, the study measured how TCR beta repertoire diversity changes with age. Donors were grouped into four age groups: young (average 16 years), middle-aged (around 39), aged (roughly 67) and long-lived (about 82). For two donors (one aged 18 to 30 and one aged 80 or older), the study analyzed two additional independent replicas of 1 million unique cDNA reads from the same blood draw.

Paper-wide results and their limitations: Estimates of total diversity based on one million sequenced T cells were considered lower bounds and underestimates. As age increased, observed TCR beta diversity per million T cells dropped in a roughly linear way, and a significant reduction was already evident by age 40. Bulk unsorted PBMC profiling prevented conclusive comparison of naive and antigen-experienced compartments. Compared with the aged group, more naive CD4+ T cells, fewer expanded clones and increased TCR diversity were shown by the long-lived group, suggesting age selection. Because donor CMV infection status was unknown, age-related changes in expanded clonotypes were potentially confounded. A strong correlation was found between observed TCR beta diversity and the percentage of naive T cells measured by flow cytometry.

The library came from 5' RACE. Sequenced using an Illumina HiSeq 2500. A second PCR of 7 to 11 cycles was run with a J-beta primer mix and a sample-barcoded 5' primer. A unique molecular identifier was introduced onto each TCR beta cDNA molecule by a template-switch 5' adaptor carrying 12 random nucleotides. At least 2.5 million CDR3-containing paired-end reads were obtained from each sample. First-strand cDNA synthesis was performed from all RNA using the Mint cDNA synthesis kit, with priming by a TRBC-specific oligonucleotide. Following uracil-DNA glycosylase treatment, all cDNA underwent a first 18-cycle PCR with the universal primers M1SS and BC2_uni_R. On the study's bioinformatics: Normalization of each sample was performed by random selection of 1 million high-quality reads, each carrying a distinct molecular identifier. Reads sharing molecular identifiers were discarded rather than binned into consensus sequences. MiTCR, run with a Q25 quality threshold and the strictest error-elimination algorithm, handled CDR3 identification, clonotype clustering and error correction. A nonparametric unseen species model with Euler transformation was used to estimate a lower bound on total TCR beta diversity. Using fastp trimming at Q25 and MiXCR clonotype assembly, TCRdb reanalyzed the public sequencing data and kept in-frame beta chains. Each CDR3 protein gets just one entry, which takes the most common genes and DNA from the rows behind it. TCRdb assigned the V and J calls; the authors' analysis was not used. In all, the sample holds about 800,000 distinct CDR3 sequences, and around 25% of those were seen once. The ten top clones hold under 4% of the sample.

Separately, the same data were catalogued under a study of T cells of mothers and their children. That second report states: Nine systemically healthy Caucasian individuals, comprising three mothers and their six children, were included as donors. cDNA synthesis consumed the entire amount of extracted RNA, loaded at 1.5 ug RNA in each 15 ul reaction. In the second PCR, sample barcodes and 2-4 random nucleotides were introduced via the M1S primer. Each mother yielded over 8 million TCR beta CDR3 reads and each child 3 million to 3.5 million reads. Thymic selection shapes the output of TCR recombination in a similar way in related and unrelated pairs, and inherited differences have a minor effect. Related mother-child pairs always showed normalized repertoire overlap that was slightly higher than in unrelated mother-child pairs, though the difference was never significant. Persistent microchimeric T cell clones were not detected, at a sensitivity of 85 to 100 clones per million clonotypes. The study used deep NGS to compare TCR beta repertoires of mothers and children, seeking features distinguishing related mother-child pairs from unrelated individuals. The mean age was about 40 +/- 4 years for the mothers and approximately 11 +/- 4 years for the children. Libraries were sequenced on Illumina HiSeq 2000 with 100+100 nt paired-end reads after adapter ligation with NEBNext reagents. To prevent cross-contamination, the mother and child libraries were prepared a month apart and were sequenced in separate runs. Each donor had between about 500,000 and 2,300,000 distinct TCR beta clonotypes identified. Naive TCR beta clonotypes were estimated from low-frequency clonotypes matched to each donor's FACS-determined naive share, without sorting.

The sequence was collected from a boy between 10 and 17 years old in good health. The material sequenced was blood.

The CDR3 protein sequence reads: CATKAGVADTQYF. Read as DNA, the sequence is TGTGCCACCAAAGCGGGAGTCGCAGATACGCAGTATTTT. The rearranged chain carries TRBV15 and TRBJ2-3; the central 8 bases match TRBD2. Clipping removes 7 bases from V and 4 bases from J, with 4 as the unmatched junction base count. The CDR3 runs 13 amino acids, cysteine and phenylalanine included. Only the CDR3 portion is preserved as DNA: 39 bases, with reading frame beginning at the first base. CDR1 and CDR2, looked up from the germline V gene (reference sequence), are LNHNV and YYDKDF. The variable domain in full, with residues beyond the CDR3 obtained from the reference TRBV15 and TRBJ2-3 genes, is DAMVIQNPRYQVTQFGKPVTLSCSQTLNHNVMYWYQQKSSQAPKLLFHYYDKDFNNEADTPDNFQSRRPNTSFCFLDIRSPGLGDTAMYLCATKAGVADTQYFGPGTRLTVL.